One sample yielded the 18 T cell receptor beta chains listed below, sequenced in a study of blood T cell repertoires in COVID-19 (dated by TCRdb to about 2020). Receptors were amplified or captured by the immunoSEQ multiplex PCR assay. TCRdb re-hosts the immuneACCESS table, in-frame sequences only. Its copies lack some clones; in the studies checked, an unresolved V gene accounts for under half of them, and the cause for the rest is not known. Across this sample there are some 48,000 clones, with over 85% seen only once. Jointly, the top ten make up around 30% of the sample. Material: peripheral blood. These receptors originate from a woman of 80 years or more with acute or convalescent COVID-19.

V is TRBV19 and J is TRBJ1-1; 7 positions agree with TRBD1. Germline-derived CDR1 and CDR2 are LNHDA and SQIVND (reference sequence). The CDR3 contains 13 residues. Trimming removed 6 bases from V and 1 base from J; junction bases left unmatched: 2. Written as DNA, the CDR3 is TGTGCCAGTAGGGACAGGTGGAACACTGAAGCTTTCTTT. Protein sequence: CASRDRWNTEAFF.

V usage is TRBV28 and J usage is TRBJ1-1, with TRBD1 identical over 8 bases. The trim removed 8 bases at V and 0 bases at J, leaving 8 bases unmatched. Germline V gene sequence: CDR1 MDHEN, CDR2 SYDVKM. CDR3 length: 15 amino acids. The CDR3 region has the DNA TGTGCCAGCCGACGGACAGGGACCCTGAACACTGAAGCTTTCTTT. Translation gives CASRRTGTLNTEAFF.

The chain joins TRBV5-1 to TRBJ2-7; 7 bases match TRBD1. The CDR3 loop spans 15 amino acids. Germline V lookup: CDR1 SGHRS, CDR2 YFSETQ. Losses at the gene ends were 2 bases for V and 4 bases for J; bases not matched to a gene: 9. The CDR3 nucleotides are TGCGCCAGCAGCTTATCCGGGACAGCCTTTTACGAGCAGTACTTC. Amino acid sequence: CASSLSGTAFYEQYF.

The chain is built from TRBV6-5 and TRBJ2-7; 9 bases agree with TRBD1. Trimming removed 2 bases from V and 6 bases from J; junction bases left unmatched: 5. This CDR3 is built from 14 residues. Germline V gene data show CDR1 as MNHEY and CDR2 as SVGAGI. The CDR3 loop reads CASSYPGQGLEQYV. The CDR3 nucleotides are TGTGCCAGCAGTTACCCAGGACAGGGGCTCGAGCAGTACGTC.

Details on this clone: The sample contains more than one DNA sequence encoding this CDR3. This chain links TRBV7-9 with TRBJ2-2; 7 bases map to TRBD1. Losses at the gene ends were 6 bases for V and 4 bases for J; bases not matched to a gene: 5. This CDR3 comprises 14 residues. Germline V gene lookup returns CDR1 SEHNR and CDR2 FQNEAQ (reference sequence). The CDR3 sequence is CASSLAGGTGELFF. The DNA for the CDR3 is TGTGCCAGCAGTTTGGCAGGGGGCACCGGGGAGCTGTTTTTT.

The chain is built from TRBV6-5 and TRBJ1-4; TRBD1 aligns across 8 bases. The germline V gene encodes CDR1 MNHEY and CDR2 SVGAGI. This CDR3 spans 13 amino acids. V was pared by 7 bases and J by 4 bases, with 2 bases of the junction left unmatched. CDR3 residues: CASTGQGNEKLFF. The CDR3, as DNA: TGTGCCAGCACAGGACAGGGTAATGAAAAACTGTTTTTT.

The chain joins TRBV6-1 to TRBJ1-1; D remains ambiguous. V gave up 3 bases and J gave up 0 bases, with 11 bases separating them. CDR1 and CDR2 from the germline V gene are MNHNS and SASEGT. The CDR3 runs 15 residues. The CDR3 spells CASSDLGGMNTEAFF. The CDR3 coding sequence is TGTGCCAGCAGTGACCTCGGAGGGATGAACACTGAAGCTTTCTTT.

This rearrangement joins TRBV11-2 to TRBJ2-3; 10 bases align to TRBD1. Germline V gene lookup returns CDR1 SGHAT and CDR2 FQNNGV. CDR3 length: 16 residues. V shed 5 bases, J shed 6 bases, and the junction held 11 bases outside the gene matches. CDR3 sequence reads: CASSRGIGTGVDTQYF. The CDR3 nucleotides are TGTGCCAGCAGCAGGGGTATTGGGACAGGGGTTGATACGCAGTATTTT.

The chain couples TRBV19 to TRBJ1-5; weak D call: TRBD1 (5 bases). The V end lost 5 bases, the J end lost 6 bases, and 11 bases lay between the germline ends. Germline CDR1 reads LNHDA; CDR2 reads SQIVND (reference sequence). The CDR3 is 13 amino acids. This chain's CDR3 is CASSAGRIQPQHF. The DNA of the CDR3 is TGTGCCAGTAGTGCGGGACGAATTCAGCCCCAGCATTTT. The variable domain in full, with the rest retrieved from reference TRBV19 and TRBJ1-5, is DGGITQSPKYLFRKEGQNVTLSCEQNLNHDAMYWYRQDPGQGLRLIYYSQIVNDFQKGDIAEGYSVSREKKESFPLTVTSAQKNPTAFYLCASSAGRIQPQHFGDGTRLSIL.

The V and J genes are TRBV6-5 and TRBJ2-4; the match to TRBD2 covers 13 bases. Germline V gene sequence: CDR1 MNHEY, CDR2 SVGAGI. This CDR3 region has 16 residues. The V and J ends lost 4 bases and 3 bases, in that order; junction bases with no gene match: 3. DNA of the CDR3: TGTGCCAGCAGTTTCCGGACTAGCGGGGGCAAAAACATTCAGTACTTC. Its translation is CASSFRTSGGKNIQYF.

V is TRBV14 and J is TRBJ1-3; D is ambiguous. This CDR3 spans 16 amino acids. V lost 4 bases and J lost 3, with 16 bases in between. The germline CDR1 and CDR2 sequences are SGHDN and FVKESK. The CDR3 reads CASSPGPAMGGNTIYF. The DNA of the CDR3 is TGTGCCAGCAGCCCGGGTCCAGCGATGGGTGGAAACACCATATATTTT.

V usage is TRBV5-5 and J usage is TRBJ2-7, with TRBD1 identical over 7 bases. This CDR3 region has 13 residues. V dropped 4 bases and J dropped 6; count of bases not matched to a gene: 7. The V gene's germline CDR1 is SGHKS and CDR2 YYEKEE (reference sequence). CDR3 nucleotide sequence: TGTGCCAGCAGCCGACAGGGTAGGGGCGAGCAGTACGTC. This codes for CASSRQGRGEQYV.

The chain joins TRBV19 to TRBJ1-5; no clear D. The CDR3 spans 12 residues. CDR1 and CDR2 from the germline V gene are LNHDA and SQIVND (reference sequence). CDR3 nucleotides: TGTGCGAGCGGGTATAGCAATCAGCCCCAGCATTTT. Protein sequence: CASGYSNQPQHF.

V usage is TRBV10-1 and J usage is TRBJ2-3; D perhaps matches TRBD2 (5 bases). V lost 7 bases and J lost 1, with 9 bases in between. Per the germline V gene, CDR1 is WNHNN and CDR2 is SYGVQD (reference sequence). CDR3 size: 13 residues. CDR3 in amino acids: CASNRGGTDTQYF. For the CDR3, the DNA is TGCGCCAGCAATCGGGGTGGCACAGATACGCAGTATTTT.

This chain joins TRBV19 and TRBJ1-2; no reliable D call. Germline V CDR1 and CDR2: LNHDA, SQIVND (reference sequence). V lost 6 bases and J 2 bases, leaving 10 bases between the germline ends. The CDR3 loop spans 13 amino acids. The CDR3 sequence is CASRRAENYGYTF. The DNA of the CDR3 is TGTGCCAGTAGGAGGGCGGAGAACTATGGCTACACCTTC.

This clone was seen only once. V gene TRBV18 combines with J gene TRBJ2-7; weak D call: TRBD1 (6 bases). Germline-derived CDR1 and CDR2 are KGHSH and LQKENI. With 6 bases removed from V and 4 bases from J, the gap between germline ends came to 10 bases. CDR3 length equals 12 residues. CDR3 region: CASSRGGYEQYV. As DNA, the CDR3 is TGTGCCAGCTCCCGAGGGGGATACGAGCAGTACGTC.

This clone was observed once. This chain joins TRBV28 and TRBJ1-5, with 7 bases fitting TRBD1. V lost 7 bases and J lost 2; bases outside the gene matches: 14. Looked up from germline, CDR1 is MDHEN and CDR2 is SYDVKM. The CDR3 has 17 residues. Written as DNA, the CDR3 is TGTGCCAGCAACTTCTTTGGCAGGGGGGCCGGCAATCAGCCCCAGCATTTT. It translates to CASNFFGRGAGNQPQHF.

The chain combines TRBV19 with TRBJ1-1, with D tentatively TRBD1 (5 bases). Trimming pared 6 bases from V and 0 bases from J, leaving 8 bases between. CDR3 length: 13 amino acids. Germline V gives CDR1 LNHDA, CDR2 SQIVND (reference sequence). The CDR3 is CASSDRLNTEAFF. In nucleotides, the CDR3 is TGTGCCAGTAGCGACAGATTGAACACTGAAGCTTTCTTT.